These T cell receptor beta chains were read from a single sample in a study of T cells in Graves' hyperthyroidism and ophthalmopathy. TCRdb independently ran MiXCR on the multiplex PCR reads; one entry per CDR3 protein. Altogether 330,000 or so distinct CDR3 sequences are present, 15% to 20% being singletons, with the ten largest covering about 40%. The sequenced material came from blood. All receptors derive from a man aged 45-65 years with Graves' ophthalmopathy. The CDR3 runs from the conserved cysteine through the conserved F or W.

J gene	V gene	CDR3 protein
TRBJ2-6	TRBV15	CATSSPPEAGANVLTF
TRBJ2-3	TRBV2	CASSEFLDTDTQYF
TRBJ1-1	TRBV7-2	CASSPTYTEAFF
TRBJ2-1	TRBV20-1	CSANPVQEQFF
TRBJ2-1	TRBV11-1	CASRQGLAVRSYNEQFF
TRBJ2-2	TRBV28	CASSLRRLAGNTGELFF
TRBJ2-4	TRBV9	CASSSTSQIGGGTKNIQYF
TRBJ1-2	TRBV9	CASSLRRGSYGYTF
TRBJ2-3	TRBV25-1	CASSDAAGGILGDTQYF
TRBJ1-1	TRBV14	CASSQEVRTEAFF
TRBJ1-1	TRBV20-1	CSARDNRGRFNTEAFF
TRBJ2-7	TRBV19	CASSPGLAGGLSNEQYF
TRBJ2-7	TRBV20-1	CSASGLLGQYF
TRBJ1-2	TRBV19	CASSIRGREDGYTF
TRBJ1-3	TRBV28	CASRSSGISGNTIYF
TRBJ1-2	TRBV28	CASSSSGGPSHGYTF
TRBJ2-3	TRBV20-1	CSARDLAGGRTDTQYF
TRBJ2-7	TRBV28	CASSGGIGQLDYEQYF
TRBJ2-2	TRBV2	CASRRTVTGELFF
TRBJ2-5	TRBV3-1	CASSRGPGIETQCF
TRBJ2-1	TRBV5-1	CASSSGGAGNEQFF
TRBJ1-6	TRBV11-2	CASSLGQEKRITLHF
TRBJ2-6	TRBV28	CASGTPGANVLTF
TRBJ2-1	TRBV6-1	CASSKRGPSSYNEQFF
TRBJ1-2	TRBV27	CASSFNTGRRYYGYTF
TRBJ2-7	TRBV28	CASSSRTSGESYEQYF
TRBJ1-2	TRBV28	CASSLQGATNGYTF
TRBJ2-1	TRBV12-3/TRBV12-4	CASSSASGRAYNEQFF
TRBJ2-2	TRBV9	CASTKRETGELFF
TRBJ2-7	TRBV5-1	CASSLGGGSPRSSYEQYF
TRBJ2-5	TRBV19	CASSPGQGNQETQYF
TRBJ2-3	TRBV27	CASSSRFLREYGTDTQYF
TRBJ2-3	TRBV7-9	CASRPSTDTQYF
TRBJ1-3	TRBV9	CASSPPGQPLSIYF
TRBJ2-3	TRBV2	CASSEGPNTQYF
TRBJ1-4	TRBV28	CASSSAGTGLEKLFF
TRBJ1-4	TRBV18	CASSPSSEKLFF
TRBJ2-7	TRBV12-3/TRBV12-4	CASSLRRTGPQYFSYEQYF
TRBJ1-1	TRBV28	CASRVNLEGNTEAFF
TRBJ1-2	TRBV28	CASSLLGPPGSGYTF
TRBJ2-3	TRBV6-1	CASREIGTGVPDTQYF
TRBJ2-7	TRBV5-1	CASSLNPGTGGSYEQYF
TRBJ2-3	TRBV5-1	CASSLAGRGADTQYF
TRBJ2-3	TRBV6-1	CASSQLASGGTDTQYF
TRBJ2-7	TRBV5-4	CASSSQGARARYEQYF
TRBJ2-7	TRBV27	CASSLGSGATYEQYF
TRBJ1-1	TRBV28	CASSLLAEAFF
TRBJ1-3	TRBV10-3	CAMGTARSGNTIYF
TRBJ1-2	TRBV6-1	CASSALTDAYGYTF
TRBJ2-1	TRBV27	CASSLSDIYNEQFF
TRBJ2-2	TRBV3-1	CASSKGGTGELFF
TRBJ2-7	TRBV28	CASTTTGGGRIEQYF